One sample yielded the 24 T cell receptor beta chains listed below, sequenced in a study of Tregs in tolerant kidney transplant recipients. Profiled with immunoSEQ multiplex PCR; TCRdb holds only in-frame clones, not every one. The data contain under 50,000 clones, about 90% of them singletons. Specimen: Tregs from blood. All receptors come from a human donor in good health.

This chain links TRBV7-6 with TRBJ2-1; 9 nucleotides match TRBD2. CDR3 size: 14 residues. Unmatched junction bases numbered 4, after V lost 5 bases and J lost 5 bases. Germline CDR1 and CDR2: SGHVS and FNYEAQ. The CDR3 nucleotides read TGTGCCAGCAGCGAACTAGCGGGCAACAATGAGCAGTTCTTC. This encodes CASSELAGNNEQFF.

The rearrangement uses TRBV6-5 and TRBJ1-1; possibly TRBD1 for D (6 bases). From germline, CDR1 is MNHEY and CDR2 SVGAGI. Trimming shortened V by 5 bases and J by 0 bases, and 10 bases separated the two germline ends. This CDR3 comprises 14 residues. The CDR3, as DNA: TGTGCCAGCAGTACGACAGGTCTGAACACTGAAGCTTTCTTT. This gives the protein CASSTTGLNTEAFF.

CDR3 residues: CASSPRTSGGAGTQYF. The CDR3 DNA reads as TGTGCCAGCAGCCCCCGGACTAGCGGGGGGGCGGGGACCCAGTACTTC. The chain joins TRBV9 to TRBJ2-5; TRBD2 matches 15 bases. The CDR3 sequence is 16 residues long. CDR1 is SGDLS and CDR2 is YYNGEE in the germline V gene. V shed 4 bases and J 7 bases; nucleotides not matched to a gene: 8.

This clone has only a few counts. The rearrangement joins TRBV6-5 to TRBJ1-2; 7 nucleotides align to TRBD1. The V and J ends lost 8 bases and 4 bases, in that order; junction bases with no gene match: 13. CDR1 and CDR2 (germline): MNHEY, SVGAGI. The CDR3 runs to 15 residues. CDR3 amino acids: CASWRGGIGAYGYTF. CDR3 bases: TGTGCCAGCTGGCGAGGGGGCATCGGGGCCTATGGCTACACCTTC.

The chain uses TRBV19 and TRBJ2-1; TRBD1 matches at 9 bases. Germline V gene data show CDR1 as LNHDA and CDR2 as SQIVND (reference sequence). V was pared by 5 bases and J by 4 bases, with 15 bases of the junction left unmatched. CDR3 length equals 18 residues. The CDR3 region has the DNA TGTGCCAGTAGTCTCCGGGGGGTAACAGGGGGCCGTTACAATGAGCAGTTCTTC. Protein: CASSLRGVTGGRYNEQFF.

This chain uses TRBV5-1 with TRBJ2-1, with TRBD1 matching over 7 bases. The germline CDR1 and CDR2 sequences are SGHRS and YFSETQ. This CDR3 has 15 amino acids. J was trimmed by 3 bases and V by 1 base; bases with no gene match: 4. For the CDR3, the DNA is TGCGCCAGCAGCTTGTCGTACAGGGGCTACAATGAGCAGTTCTTC. This sequence encodes CASSLSYRGYNEQFF. Together with reference TRBV5-1 and TRBJ2-1, the CDR3 gives the full variable domain: KAGVTQTPRYLIKTRGQQVTLSCSPISGHRSVSWYQQTPGQGLQFLFEYFSETQRNKGNFPGRFSGRQFSNSRSEMNVSTLELGDSALYLCASSLSYRGYNEQFFGPGTRLTVL.

The chain combines TRBV5-1 with TRBJ1-2; 8 bases agree with TRBD1. The CDR3 has 16 residues. After removal of 0 bases from V and 7 bases from J, the junction contained 11 bases not matched to a gene. Per the germline V gene, CDR1 is SGHRS and CDR2 is YFSETQ. The CDR3: CASSLAGDRGITGYTF. The CDR3 DNA follows: TGCGCCAGCAGCTTGGCCGGCGACAGGGGAATAACTGGCTACACCTTC.

The gene calls are TRBV7-3 and TRBJ1-2, with TRBD1 matching 8 bases. Germline values: CDR1 SGHTA, CDR2 FQGTGA. This CDR3 is built from 16 residues. The V gene end was trimmed by 0 bases and the J gene end by 3 bases; junction bases not matched to a gene: 6. CDR3 protein: CASSLTGQVNHYGYTF. Written as DNA, the CDR3 is TGTGCCAGCAGCTTAACGGGACAGGTTAACCACTATGGCTACACCTTC.

The chain couples TRBV5-1 to TRBJ1-2, with D hard to call. CDR1 is SGHRS, CDR2 YFSETQ, per germline. The CDR3 has 13 residues. V was pared by 2 bases and J by 3 bases, with 8 bases between. The CDR3 here is CASSFDQHYGYTF. CDR3 nucleotide sequence: TGCGCCAGCAGCTTCGACCAGCACTATGGCTACACCTTC.

CDR3 sequence reads: CASSQGTQRGYSNQPQHF. DNA of the CDR3: TGCGCCAGCAGCCAAGGAACTCAAAGGGGGTATAGCAATCAGCCCCAGCATTTT. The rearrangement joins TRBV4-1 to TRBJ1-5; weak D call: TRBD1 (6 bases). The CDR3 extends over 18 amino acids. Per germline, CDR1 MGHRA and CDR2 YSYEKL. Trimming took 1 base from V and 0 from J, leaving 16 bases between them.

This chain links TRBV7-2 with TRBJ2-7; D not resolved. The CDR3 has 11 amino acids. Looked up from germline, CDR1 is SGHTA and CDR2 is FQGNSA. The V end was cut by 5 bases, the J end by 2 bases, with 4 bases between. CDR3 in amino acids: CASSRTYEQYF. CDR3 nucleotides: TGTGCCAGCAGCCGTACCTACGAGCAGTACTTC.

The chain recombines TRBV4-1 with TRBJ1-1; TRBD1 matches at 7 bases. Germline V lookup: CDR1 MGHRA, CDR2 YSYEKL. The CDR3 has 13 residues. J lost 4 bases, V lost 4 bases, and 3 bases had no gene match. The chain's CDR3 is CASSPRQGTEAFF. The CDR3, as DNA: TGCGCCAGCAGCCCTAGACAGGGCACTGAAGCTTTCTTT.

The CDR3 loop is CASSTLAGGEGSTAKNIQYF. The CDR3 DNA sequence: TGTGCCAGTAGTACCTTAGCGGGAGGAGAGGGGTCTACGGCCAAAAACATTCAGTACTTC. The chain combines TRBV19 with TRBJ2-4; 10 positions match TRBD2. CDR1 is LNHDA, CDR2 SQIVND, per germline (reference sequence). The CDR3 length is 20 residues. Unmatched junction bases numbered 16, after V lost 4 bases and J lost 1 base.

About this clone itself: This CDR3 is missing its conserved last phenylalanine or tryptophan, likely due to a read error. The limits of the CDR3 on the DNA are not certain, so only TCRdb's listed CDR3 is given. Other nucleotide sequences from this sample produce the same CDR3. The chain couples TRBV2 to TRBJ2-7; no DNA check was done on the table's D call, TRBD1. Germline V gives CDR1 SNHLY, CDR2 FYNNEI. The CDR3 extends over 12 residues, inclusive of both ends. The CDR3 protein is CASSEGGRPQGI.

The genes are TRBV18 and TRBJ1-3; TRBD1 might be the D (5 bases). Germline assignment: CDR1 KGHSH and CDR2 LQKENI. The CDR3 spans 15 residues. Trimming removed 6 bases at V and 2 bases at J, with 14 bases between. The CDR3 is CASSSLRDAGNTIYF. The CDR3 coding sequence is TGTGCCAGCTCGAGCTTAAGGGACGCTGGAAACACCATATATTTT.

The rearrangement uses TRBV15 and TRBJ2-5, with D perhaps matching TRBD1 (6 bases). The ends were cut back, 5 bases at V and 5 bases at J, with 21 bases in the middle. This CDR3 is 16 amino acids long. The germline gives CDR1 LNHNV, CDR2 YYDKDF (reference sequence). CDR3 nucleotides: TGTGCCACCAGCGGTCAGGGGTCGCGGTCATTGGAGACCCAGTACTTC. As protein: CATSGQGSRSLETQYF.

The chain couples TRBV7-2 to TRBJ1-4, with TRBD1 matching over 8 bases. From germline, CDR1 is SGHTA and CDR2 FQGNSA. This CDR3 comprises 15 residues. V shed 1 base, J shed 5 bases, and the junction held 3 bases outside the gene matches. CDR3 sequence: CASSLETGANEKLFF. CDR3 nucleotide sequence: TGTGCCAGCAGCTTAGAGACAGGGGCAAATGAAAAACTGTTTTTT.

This chain links TRBV10-1 with TRBJ2-1, with 13 bases fitting TRBD2. The CDR3 runs to 17 residues. CDR1 and CDR2 from the germline V gene are WNHNN and SYGVQD (reference sequence). V was pared by 6 bases and J by 2 bases, with 7 bases of the junction left unmatched. The CDR3 DNA reads TGCGCCAGCAGCGGAGGACTAGCGGGGGCTACCTACAATGAGCAGTTCTTC. Its protein product is CASSGGLAGATYNEQFF.

CDR3 bases: TGTGCCAGCAGTCCCGGACTAGCGGCCTACAATGAGCAGTTCTTC. Protein sequence: CASSPGLAAYNEQFF. This chain links TRBV7-8 with TRBJ2-1; 10 bases are a match to TRBD2. Germline values: CDR1 SGHVS, CDR2 FQNEAQ. V dropped 6 bases and J dropped 2; count of bases not matched to a gene: 4. The CDR3 has 15 amino acids.

The V and J genes are TRBV5-6 and TRBJ1-2; 9 bases are a match to TRBD1. CDR3 length: 15 residues. V gave up 3 bases and J gave up 5 bases; unmatched junction bases: 8. The germline V gene has CDR1 SGHDT and CDR2 YYEEEE. CDR3 sequence: CASSSGQGLRYGYTF. Here the CDR3 DNA reads TGTGCCAGCAGCTCAGGACAGGGGCTCCGGTATGGCTACACCTTC.

CDR3 amino acids: CASSRGLAPSYEQYF. The CDR3 region has the DNA TGTGCCAGCAGTCGTGGACTAGCGCCTTCCTACGAGCAGTACTTC. The V and J genes are TRBV14 and TRBJ2-7; 9 positions match TRBD2. CDR3 length: 15 residues. Unmatched junction bases numbered 7, after V lost 6 bases and J lost 1 base. Germline V CDR1 and CDR2: SGHDN, FVKESK.

The chain recombines TRBV11-2 with TRBJ2-7, with 14 bases fitting TRBD2. The CDR3 covers 16 residues. The V gene end was trimmed by 8 bases and the J gene end by 2 bases; junction bases not matched to a gene: 8. Germline loops: CDR1 SGHAT, CDR2 FQNNGV. CDR3 sequence (DNA): TGTGCCAGCCGCGCCGGGACTAGCGGGAGAGCCTACGAGCAGTACTTC. This codes for CASRAGTSGRAYEQYF.

This clone was seen once. The chain combines TRBV4-1 with TRBJ2-7; 9 nucleotides match TRBD1. V was pared by 1 base and J by 1 base, with 5 bases of the junction left unmatched. This CDR3 has 16 residues. Germline CDR1 is MGHRA and CDR2 is YSYEKL. As DNA, the CDR3 is TGCGCCAGCAGCCAAGGACCGGGACAGGGATCCTACGAGCAGTACTTC. Protein: CASSQGPGQGSYEQYF.

V is TRBV6-5 and J is TRBJ1-5, with D possibly being TRBD1 (6 bases). The ends were cut back, 7 bases at V and 4 bases at J, with 17 bases in the middle. The germline V gene encodes CDR1 MNHEY and CDR2 SVGAGI. This CDR3 is 15 amino acids long. The DNA of the CDR3 is TGTGCCAGCACCCAAGGGGGAGGGATTAATCAGCCCCAGCATTTT. Translating it yields CASTQGGGINQPQHF.